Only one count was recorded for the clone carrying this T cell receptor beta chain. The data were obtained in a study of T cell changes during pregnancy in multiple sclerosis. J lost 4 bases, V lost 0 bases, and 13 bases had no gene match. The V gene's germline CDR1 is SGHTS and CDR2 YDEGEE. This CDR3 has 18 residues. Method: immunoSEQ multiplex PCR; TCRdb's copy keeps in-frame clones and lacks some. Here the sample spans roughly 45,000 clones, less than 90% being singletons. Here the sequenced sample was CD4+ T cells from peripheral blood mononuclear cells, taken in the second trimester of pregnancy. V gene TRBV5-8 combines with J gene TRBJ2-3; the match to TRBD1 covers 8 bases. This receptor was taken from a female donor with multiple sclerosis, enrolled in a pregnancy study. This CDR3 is CASSLVLGQGAGADTQYF. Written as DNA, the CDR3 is TGTGCCAGCAGCTTGGTCCTGGGGCAGGGGGCAGGCGCAGATACGCAGTATTTT. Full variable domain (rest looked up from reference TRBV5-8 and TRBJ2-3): EAGVTQSPTHLIKTRGQQATLRCSPISGHTSVYWYQQALGLGLQFLLWYDEGEERNRGNFPPRFSGRQFPNYSSELNVNALELEDSALYLCASSLVLGQGAGADTQYFGPGTRLTVL.